This T cell receptor (beta chain) derives from a study of T cells after yellow fever vaccination. Broader study findings: Abundant bulk-population clonotypes could contaminate the FACS-sorted repertoires. A minor fraction of clonotypes spanned both CD4 and CD8 compartments. Peaking on day 5 versus 15, the secondary response was faster but weaker.

This clonotype was picked up many times. Its antigen is currently unknown. Trimming left V 5 bases short and J 4 bases short, with 14 bases between. The length of the CDR3 is 14 residues. CDR1 is SGHTA, CDR2 FQGNSA, per germline. A single record per CDR3 protein comes from TCRdb applying MiXCR to the 5' RACE reads. The data hold approximately 90,000 distinct CDR3 sequences, with around 5.8% observed a single time. The genes are TRBV7-2 and TRBJ2-5; D is unresolved. This material consisted of CD8+ T cells sorted from PBMCs, taken 10 days after the yellow fever booster vaccination. The receptor comes from a man aged 18 to 29 who received the YFV17D yellow fever vaccine. This chain's CDR3 is CASSLLRGPETQYF. CDR3 in DNA: TGTGCCAGCAGCCTACTGCGTGGCCCAGAGACCCAGTACTTC.